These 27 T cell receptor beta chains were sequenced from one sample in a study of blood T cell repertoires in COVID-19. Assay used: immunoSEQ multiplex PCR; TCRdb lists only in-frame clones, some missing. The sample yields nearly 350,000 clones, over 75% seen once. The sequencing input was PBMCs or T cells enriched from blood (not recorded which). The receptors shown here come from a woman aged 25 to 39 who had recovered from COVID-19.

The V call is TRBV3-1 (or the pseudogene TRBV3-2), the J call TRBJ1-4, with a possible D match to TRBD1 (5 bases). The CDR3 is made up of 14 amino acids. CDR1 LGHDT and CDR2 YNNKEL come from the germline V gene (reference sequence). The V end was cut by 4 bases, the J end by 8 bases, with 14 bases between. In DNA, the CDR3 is TGTGCCAGCAGCCCGTGGGGGAGCGGGGAAAAACTGTTTTTT. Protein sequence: CASSPWGSGEKLFF.

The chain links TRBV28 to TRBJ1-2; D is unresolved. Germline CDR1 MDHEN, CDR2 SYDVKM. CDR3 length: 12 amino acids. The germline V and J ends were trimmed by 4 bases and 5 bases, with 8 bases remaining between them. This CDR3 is CASSSPSYGYTF. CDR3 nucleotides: TGTGCCAGCAGTTCTCCCTCGTATGGCTACACCTTC.

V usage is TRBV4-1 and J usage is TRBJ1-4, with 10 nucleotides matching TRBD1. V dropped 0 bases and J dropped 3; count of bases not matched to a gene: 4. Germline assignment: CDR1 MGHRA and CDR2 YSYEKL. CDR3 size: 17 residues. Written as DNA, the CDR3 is TGCGCCAGCAGCCAAGAGCCCGGGACAGGGGCTAATGAAAAACTGTTTTTT. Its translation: CASSQEPGTGANEKLFF.

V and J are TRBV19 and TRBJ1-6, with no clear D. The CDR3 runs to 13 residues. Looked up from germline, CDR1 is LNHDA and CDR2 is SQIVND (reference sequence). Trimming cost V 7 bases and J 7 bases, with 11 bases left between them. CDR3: CASTLRHNSPLHF. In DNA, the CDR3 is TGTGCCAGTACCCTCCGACACAATTCACCCCTCCACTTT.

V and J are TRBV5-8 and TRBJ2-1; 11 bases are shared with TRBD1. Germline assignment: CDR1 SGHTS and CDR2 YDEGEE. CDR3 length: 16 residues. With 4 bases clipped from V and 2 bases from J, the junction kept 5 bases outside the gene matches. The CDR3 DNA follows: TGTGCCAGCAGCCCAGTGGGACAGGGGGCCTACAATGAGCAGTTCTTC. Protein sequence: CASSPVGQGAYNEQFF.

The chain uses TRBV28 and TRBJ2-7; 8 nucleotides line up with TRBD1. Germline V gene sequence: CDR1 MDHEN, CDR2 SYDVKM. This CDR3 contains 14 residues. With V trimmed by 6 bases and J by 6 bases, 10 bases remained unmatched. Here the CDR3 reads CASSSPGQGGEQYF. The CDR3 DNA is TGTGCCAGCAGCTCGCCCGGACAGGGTGGCGAGCAGTACTTC. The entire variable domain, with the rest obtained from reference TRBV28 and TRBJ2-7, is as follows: DVKVTQSSRYLVKRTGEKVFLECVQDMDHENMFWYRQDPGLGLRLIYFSYDVKMKEKGDIPEGYSVSREKKERFSLILESASTNQTSMYLCASSSPGQGGEQYFGPGTRLTVT.

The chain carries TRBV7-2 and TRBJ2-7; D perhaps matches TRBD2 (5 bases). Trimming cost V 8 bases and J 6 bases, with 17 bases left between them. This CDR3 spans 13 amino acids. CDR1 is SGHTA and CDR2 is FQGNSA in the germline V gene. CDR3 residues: CASRGRGVSEQYF. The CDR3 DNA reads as TGTGCCAGCCGGGGTCGGGGAGTTTCCGAGCAGTACTTC. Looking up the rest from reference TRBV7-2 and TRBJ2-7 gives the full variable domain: GAGVSQSPSNKVTEKGKDVELRCDPISGHTALYWYRQSLGQGLEFLIYFQGNSAPDKSGLPSDRFSAERTGGSVSTLTIQRTQQEDSAVYLCASRGRGVSEQYFGPGTRLTVT.

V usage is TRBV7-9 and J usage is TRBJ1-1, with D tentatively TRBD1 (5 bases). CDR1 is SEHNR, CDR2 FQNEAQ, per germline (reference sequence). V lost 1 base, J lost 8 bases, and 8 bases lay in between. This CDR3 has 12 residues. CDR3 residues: CASSLVSGEAFF. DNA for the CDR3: TGTGCCAGCAGCTTAGTTTCAGGGGAAGCTTTCTTT.

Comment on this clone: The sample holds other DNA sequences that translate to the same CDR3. The CDR3 DNA follows: TGTGCCAGCTCACCAGGGACAGGGGGAGAGCAGTACTTC. Translated, it gives CASSPGTGGEQYF. This chain connects TRBV18 to TRBJ2-7, with TRBD1 identical over 11 bases. CDR3 length equals 13 residues. The ends lost 2 bases at V and 7 bases at J; junction bases unmatched: 1. CDR1 and CDR2 (germline): KGHSH, LQKENI. Full variable domain (outside the CDR3, taken from reference TRBV18 and TRBJ2-7): NAGVMQNPRHLVRRRGQEARLRCSPMKGHSHVYWYRQLPEEGLKFMVYLQKENIIDESGMPKERFSAEFPKEGPSILRIQQVVRGDSAAYFCASSPGTGGEQYFGPGTRLTVT.

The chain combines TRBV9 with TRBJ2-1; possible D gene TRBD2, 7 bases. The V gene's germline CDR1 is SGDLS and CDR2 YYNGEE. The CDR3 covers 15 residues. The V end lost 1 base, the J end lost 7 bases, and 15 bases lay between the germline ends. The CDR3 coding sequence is TGTGCCAGCAGCGTATTGGGTGGGGGGGCTAATGAGCAGTTCTTC. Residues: CASSVLGGGANEQFF. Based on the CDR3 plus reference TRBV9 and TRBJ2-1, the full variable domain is DSGVTQTPKHLITATGQRVTLRCSPRSGDLSVYWYQQSLDQGLQFLIQYYNGEERAKGNILERFSAQQFPDLHSELNLSSLELGDSALYFCASSVLGGGANEQFFGPGTRLTVL.

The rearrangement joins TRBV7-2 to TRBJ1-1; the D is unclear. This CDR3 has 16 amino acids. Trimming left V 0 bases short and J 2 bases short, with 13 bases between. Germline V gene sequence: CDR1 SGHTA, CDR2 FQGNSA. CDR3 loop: CASSLASSGGNTEAFF. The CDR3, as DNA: TGTGCCAGCAGCTTAGCGTCGTCCGGAGGCAACACTGAAGCTTTCTTT.

The CDR3 region is CASSGQRGGLGEQFF. DNA of the CDR3: TGTGCCAGCAGCGGCCAGCGGGGGGGCCTTGGGGAGCAGTTCTTC. V and J are TRBV9 and TRBJ2-1; 10 bases fit TRBD2. V lost 3 bases, J lost 10 bases, and 10 bases stayed unmatched. The CDR3 runs 15 residues. The V gene's germline CDR1 is SGDLS and CDR2 YYNGEE.

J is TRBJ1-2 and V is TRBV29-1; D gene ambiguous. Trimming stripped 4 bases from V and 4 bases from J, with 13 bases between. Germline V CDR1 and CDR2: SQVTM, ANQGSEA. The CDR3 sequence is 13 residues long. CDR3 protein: CSVGEGLSYGYTF. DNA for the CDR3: TGCAGCGTTGGGGAGGGTTTAAGCTATGGCTACACCTTC.

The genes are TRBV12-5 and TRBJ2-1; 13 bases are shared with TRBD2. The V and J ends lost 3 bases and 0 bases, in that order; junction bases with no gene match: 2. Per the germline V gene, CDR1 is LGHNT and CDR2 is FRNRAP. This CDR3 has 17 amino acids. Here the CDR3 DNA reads TGTGCTAGTGGTTTCGGGACTAGCGGGGTCTCCTACAATGAGCAGTTCTTC. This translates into CASGFGTSGVSYNEQFF.

The CDR3 spells CASSSNTGELFF. CDR3 coding DNA: TGTGCCAGCAGTTCAAACACCGGGGAGCTGTTTTTT. The rearrangement joins TRBV12-3 or TRBV12-4 to TRBJ2-2; the D is unclear. This CDR3 spans 12 amino acids. Between the trimmed V and J ends, which lost 4 bases and 2 bases, there was a span of 2 bases.

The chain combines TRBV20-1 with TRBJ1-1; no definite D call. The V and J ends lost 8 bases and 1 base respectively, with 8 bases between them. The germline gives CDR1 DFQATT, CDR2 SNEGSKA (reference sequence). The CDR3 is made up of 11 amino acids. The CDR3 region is CSPQSNTEAFF. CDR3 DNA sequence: TGCAGTCCCCAATCGAACACTGAAGCTTTCTTT.

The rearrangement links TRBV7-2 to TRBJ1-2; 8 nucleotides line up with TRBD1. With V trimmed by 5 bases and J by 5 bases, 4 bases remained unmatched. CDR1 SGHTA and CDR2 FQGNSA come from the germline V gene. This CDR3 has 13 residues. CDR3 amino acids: CASSARTGYGYTF. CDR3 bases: TGTGCCAGCAGCGCAAGGACAGGGTATGGCTACACCTTC.

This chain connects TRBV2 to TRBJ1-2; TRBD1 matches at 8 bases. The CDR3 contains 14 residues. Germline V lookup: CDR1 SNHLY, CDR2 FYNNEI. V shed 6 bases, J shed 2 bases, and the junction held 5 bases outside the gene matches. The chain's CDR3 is CASRKDRANYGYTF. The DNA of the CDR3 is TGTGCCAGCAGAAAGGACAGGGCGAACTATGGCTACACCTTC.

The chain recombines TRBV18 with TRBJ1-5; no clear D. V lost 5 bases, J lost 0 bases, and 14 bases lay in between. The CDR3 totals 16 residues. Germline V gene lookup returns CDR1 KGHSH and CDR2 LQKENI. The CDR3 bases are TGTGCCAGCTCAGAGGGAACGGCTTTTAGCAATCAGCCCCAGCATTTT. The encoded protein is CASSEGTAFSNQPQHF.

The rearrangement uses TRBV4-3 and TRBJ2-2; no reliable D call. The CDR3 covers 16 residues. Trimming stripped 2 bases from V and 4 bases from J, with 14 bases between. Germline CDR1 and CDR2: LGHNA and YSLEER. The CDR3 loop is CASSQSTDTLTGELFF. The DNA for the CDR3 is TGCGCCAGCAGCCAATCTACCGACACCCTCACCGGGGAGCTGTTTTTT.

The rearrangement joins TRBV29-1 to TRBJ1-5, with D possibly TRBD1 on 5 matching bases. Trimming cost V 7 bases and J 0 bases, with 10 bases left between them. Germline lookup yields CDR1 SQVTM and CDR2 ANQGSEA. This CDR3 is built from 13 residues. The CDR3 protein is CSATENSNQPQHF. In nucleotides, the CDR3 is TGCAGCGCGACAGAAAATAGCAATCAGCCCCAGCATTTT.

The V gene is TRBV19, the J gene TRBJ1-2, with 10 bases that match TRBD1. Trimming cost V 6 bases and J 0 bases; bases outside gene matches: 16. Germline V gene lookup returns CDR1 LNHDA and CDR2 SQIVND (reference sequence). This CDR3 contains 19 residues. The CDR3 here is CASRRIAGTGASSNYGYTF. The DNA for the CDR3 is TGTGCCAGTAGACGAATCGCCGGGACAGGGGCCTCCTCTAACTATGGCTACACCTTC.

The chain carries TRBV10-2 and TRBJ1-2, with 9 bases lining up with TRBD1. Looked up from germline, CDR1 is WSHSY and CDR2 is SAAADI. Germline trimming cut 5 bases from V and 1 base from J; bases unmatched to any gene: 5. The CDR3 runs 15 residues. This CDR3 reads CASSSGTGFNYGYTF. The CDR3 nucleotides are TGCGCCAGCAGTTCCGGGACAGGGTTTAACTATGGCTACACCTTC.

The CDR3 region is CASSSPGVQETQYF. The CDR3, as DNA: TGTGCCAGCAGTTCCCCGGGAGTGCAAGAGACCCAGTACTTC. The chain combines TRBV6-6 with TRBJ2-5, with a tentative D call TRBD2 (6 bases). Trimming removed 4 bases at V and 2 bases at J, with 11 bases between. Germline CDR1 reads MNHNY; CDR2 reads SVGAGI (reference sequence). The CDR3 has 14 amino acids.

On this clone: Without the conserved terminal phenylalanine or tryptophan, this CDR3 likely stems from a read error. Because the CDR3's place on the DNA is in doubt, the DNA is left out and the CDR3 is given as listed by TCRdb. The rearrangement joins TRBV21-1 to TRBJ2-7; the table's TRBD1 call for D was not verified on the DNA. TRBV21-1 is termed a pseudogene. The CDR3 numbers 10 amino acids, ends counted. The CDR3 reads CASSSPGQGI.

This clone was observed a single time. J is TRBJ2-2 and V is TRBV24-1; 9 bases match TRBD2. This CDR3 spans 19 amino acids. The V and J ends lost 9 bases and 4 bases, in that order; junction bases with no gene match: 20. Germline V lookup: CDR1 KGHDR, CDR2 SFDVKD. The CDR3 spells CATEGRGGGRVRSTGELFF. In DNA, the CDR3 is TGTGCCACCGAGGGGCGGGGGGGCGGACGTGTTAGGAGCACCGGGGAGCTGTTTTTT.

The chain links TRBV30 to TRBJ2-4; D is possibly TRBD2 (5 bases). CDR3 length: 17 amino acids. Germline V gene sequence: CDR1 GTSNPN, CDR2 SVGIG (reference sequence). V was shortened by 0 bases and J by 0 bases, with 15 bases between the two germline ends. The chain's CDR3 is CAWSVDFRELAKNIQYF. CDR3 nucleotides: TGTGCCTGGAGTGTTGATTTTCGGGAACTAGCCAAAAACATTCAGTACTTC.